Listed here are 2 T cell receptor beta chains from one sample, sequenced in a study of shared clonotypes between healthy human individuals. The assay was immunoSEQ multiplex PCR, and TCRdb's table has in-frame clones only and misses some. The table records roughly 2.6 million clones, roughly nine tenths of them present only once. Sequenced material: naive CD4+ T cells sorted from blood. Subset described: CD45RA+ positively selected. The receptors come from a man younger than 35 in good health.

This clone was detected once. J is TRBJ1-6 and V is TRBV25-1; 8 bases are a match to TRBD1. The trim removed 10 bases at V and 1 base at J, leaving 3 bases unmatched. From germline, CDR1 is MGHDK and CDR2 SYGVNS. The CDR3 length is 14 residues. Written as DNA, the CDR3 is TGTGCCACCCAGGGGGCTTCCTATAATTCACCCCTCCACTTT. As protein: CATQGASYNSPLHF.

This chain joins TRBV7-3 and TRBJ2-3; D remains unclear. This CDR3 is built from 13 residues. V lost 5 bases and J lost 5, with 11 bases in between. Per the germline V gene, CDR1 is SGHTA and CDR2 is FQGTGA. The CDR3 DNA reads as TGTGCCAGCAGCCCCCAGAGTGGAGATACGCAGTATTTT. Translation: CASSPQSGDTQYF.